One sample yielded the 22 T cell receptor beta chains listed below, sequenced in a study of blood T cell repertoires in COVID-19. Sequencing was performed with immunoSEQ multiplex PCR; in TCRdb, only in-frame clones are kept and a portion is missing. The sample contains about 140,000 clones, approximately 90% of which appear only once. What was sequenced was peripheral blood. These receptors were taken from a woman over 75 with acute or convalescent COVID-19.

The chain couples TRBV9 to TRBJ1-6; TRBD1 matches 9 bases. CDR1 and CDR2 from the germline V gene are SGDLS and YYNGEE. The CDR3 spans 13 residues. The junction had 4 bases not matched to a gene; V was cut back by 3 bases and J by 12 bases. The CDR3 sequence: CASSAGTGRPLHF. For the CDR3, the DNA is TGTGCCAGCAGCGCTGGGACAGGGAGACCCCTCCACTTT.

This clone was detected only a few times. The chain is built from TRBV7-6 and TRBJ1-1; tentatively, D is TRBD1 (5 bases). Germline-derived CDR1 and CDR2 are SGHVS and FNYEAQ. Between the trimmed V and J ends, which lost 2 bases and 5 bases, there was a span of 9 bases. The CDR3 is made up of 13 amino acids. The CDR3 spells CASSLSRGTEAFF. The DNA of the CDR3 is TGTGCCAGCAGCTTAAGTAGGGGAACTGAAGCTTTCTTT.

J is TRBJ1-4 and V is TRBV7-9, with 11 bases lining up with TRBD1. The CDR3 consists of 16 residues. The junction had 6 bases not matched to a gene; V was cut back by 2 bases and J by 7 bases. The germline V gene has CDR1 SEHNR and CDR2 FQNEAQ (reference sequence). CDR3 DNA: TGTGCCAGCAGCTTATTCGCCGGGACAGGGGGTGAAAAACTGTTTTTT. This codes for CASSLFAGTGGEKLFF.

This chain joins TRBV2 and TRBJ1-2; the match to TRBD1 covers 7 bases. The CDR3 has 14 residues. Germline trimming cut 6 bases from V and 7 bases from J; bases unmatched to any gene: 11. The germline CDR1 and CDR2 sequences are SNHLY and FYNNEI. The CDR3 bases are TGTGCCAGCAGCCTCCAGGGGGGTGAGAGTGGCTACACCTTC. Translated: CASSLQGGESGYTF. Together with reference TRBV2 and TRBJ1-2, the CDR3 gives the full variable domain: EPEVTQTPSHQVTQMGQEVILRCVPISNHLYFYWYRQILGQKVEFLVSFYNNEISEKSEIFDDQFSVERPDGSNFTLKIRSTKLEDSAMYFCASSLQGGESGYTFGSGTRLTVV.

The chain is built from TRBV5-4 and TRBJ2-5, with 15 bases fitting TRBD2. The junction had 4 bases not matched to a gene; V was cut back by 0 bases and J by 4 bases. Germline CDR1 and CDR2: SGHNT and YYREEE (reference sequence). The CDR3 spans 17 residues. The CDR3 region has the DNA TGTGCCAGCAGCTTGGCGGAGGGACTAGCGGGGGGAGAGACCCAGTACTTC. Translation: CASSLAEGLAGGETQYF.

CDR3 protein: CSAGGGDGYTF. For the CDR3, the DNA is TGCAGTGCGGGAGGGGGGGATGGCTACACCTTC. The chain employs TRBV20-1 and TRBJ1-2, with a weak D call TRBD1 (6 bases). Trimming cost V 6 bases and J 6 bases, with 11 bases left between them. Germline loops: CDR1 DFQATT, CDR2 SNEGSKA (reference sequence). This CDR3 is built from 11 residues.

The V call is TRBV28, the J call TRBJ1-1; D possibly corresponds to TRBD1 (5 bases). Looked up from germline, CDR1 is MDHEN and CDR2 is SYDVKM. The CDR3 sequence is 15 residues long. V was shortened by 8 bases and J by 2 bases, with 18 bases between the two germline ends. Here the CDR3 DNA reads TGTGCCAGCCATCGTGGGGGGAGTAGCAACACTGAAGCTTTCTTT. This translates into CASHRGGSSNTEAFF.

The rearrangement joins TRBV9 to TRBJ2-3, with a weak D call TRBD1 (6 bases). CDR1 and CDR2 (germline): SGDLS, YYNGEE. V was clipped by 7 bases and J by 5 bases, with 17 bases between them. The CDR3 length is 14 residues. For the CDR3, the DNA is TGTGCCAGCGCTCTCACAGGGTTGCAAGATACGCAGTATTTT. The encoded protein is CASALTGLQDTQYF.

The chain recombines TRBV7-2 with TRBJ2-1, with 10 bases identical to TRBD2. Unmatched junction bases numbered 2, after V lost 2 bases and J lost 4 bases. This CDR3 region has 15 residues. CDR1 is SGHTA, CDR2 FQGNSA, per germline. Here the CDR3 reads CASSLILAGYNEQFF. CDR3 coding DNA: TGTGCCAGCAGCTTAATACTAGCGGGGTACAATGAGCAGTTCTTC.

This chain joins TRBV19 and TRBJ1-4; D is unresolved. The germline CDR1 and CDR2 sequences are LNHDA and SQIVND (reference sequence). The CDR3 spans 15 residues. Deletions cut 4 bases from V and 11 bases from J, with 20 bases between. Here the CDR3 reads CASSSPEAGYYKLFF. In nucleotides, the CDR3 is TGTGCCAGTAGTAGTCCGGAGGCAGGTTATTATAAACTGTTTTTT.

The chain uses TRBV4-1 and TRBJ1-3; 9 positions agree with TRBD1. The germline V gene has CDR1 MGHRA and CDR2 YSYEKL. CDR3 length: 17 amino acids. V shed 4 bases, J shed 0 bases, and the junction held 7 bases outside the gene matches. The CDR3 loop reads CASSLQPGQGSGNTIYF. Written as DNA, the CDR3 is TGCGCCAGCAGCCTCCAACCGGGACAGGGCTCTGGAAACACCATATATTTT.

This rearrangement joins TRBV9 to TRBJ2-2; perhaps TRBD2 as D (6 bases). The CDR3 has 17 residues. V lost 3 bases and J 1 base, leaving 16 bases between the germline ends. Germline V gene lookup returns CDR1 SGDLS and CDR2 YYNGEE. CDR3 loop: CASSATPGGLNTGELFF. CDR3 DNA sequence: TGTGCCAGCAGCGCCACCCCAGGAGGGTTGAACACCGGGGAGCTGTTTTTT. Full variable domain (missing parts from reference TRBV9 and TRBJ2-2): DSGVTQTPKHLITATGQRVTLRCSPRSGDLSVYWYQQSLDQGLQFLIQYYNGEERAKGNILERFSAQQFPDLHSELNLSSLELGDSALYFCASSATPGGLNTGELFFGEGSRLTVL.

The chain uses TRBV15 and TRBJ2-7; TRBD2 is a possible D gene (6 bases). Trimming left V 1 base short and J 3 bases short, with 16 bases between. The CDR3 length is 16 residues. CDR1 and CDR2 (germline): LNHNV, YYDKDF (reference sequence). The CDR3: CATSRGGTSLGYEQYF. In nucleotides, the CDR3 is TGTGCCACCAGCAGAGGAGGGACTTCGTTAGGCTACGAGCAGTACTTC.

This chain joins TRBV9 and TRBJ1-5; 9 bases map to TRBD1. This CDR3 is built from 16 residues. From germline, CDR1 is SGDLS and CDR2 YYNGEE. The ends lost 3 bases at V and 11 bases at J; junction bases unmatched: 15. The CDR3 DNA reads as TGTGCCAGCAGCGCGGGACAGGGCTCCGGGCTAGAGACCCAGCATTTT. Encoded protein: CASSAGQGSGLETQHF.

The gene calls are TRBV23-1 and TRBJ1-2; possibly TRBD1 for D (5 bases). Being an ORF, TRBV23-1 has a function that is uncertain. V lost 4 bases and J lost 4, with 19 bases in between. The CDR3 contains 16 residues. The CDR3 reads CASSPKREDTFYGYTF. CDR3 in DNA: TGCGCCAGCAGTCCTAAGCGGGAGGACACTTTCTATGGCTACACCTTC.

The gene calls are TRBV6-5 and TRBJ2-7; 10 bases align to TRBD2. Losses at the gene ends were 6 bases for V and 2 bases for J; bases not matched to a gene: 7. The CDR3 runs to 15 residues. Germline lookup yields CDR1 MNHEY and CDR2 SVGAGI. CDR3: CASRGLAGGTYEQYF. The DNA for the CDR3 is TGTGCCAGCAGGGGCTTAGCGGGGGGCACCTACGAGCAGTACTTC.

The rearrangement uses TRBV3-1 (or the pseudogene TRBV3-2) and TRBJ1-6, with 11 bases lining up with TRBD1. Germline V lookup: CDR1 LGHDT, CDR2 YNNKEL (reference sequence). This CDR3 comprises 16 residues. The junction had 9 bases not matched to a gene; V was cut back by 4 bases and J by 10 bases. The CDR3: CASSRGQGAGGSPLHF. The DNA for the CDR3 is TGTGCCAGCAGCCGCGGACAGGGGGCGGGAGGGTCACCCCTCCACTTT.

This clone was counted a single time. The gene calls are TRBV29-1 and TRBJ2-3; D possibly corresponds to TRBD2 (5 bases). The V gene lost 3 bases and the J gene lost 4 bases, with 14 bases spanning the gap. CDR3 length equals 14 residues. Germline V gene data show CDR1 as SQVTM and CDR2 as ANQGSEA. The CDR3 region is CSVDSGNGADTQYF. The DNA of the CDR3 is TGCAGCGTTGATTCCGGGAACGGGGCAGATACGCAGTATTTT.

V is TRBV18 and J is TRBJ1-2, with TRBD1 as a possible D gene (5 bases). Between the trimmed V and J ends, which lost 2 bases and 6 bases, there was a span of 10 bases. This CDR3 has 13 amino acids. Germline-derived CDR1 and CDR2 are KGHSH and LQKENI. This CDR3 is CASSPDRWNGYTF. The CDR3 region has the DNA TGTGCCAGCTCACCAGACAGATGGAATGGCTACACCTTC.

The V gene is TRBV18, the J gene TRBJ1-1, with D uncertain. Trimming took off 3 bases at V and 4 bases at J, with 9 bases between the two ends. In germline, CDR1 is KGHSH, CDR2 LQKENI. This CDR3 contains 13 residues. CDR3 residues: CASSPRGRTEAFF. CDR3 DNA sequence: TGTGCCAGCTCACCCCGGGGTCGCACTGAAGCTTTCTTT.

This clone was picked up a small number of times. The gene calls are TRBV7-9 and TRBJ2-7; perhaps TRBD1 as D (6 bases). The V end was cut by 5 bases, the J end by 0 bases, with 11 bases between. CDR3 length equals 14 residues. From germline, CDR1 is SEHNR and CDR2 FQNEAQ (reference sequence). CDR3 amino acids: CASSPRDNSYEQYF. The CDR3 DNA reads TGTGCCAGCAGCCCCCGGGACAACTCCTACGAGCAGTACTTC.

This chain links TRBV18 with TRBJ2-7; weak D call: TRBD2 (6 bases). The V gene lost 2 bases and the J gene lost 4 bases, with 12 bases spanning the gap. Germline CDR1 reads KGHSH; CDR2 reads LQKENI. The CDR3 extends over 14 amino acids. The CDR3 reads CASSPYRELYEQYF. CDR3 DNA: TGTGCCAGCTCACCATACCGGGAGTTGTACGAGCAGTACTTC.